This record covers a single T cell receptor beta chain. Assay: immunoSEQ multiplex PCR; the TCRdb copy retains only in-frame clones and omits some. Among under 200,000 clones listed, under 90% were seen once. This sample is part of a study of blood T cell repertoires in COVID-19. V was shortened by 0 bases and J by 8 bases, with 6 bases between the two germline ends. The CDR3 sequence is 12 residues long. The germline gives CDR1 SGDLS, CDR2 YYNGEE. This TCR derives from a man aged 45-60 years who had recovered from COVID-19. The specimen was PBMCs or T cells enriched from blood (not recorded which). The V and J genes are TRBV9 and TRBJ2-1; D is possibly TRBD2 (6 bases). In DNA, the CDR3 is TGTGCCAGCAGCGTAGCGGGGGATGAGCAGTTCTTC. Its translation is CASSVAGDEQFF.